This T cell receptor (beta chain) was identified during a study of T cells after yellow fever vaccination. The wider study: Those fractions that held only low numbers of cells were prepared using the SMART-Seq v4 Ultra Low Input RNA kit. Findings and limits, study-wide: Post-booster reappearance was seen for most primary-vaccination clones (around 96% CD4, roughly 88% CD8). Faster peaking, at day 5 versus 15, marked a secondary response that was weaker. Highly abundant clonotypes carried over from the bulk population could end up in FACS-sorted repertoires as contaminants.

V lost 0 bases and J lost 0, with 11 bases in between. This CDR3 region has 16 residues. Germline V lookup: CDR1 LGHNA, CDR2 YSLEER. TCRdb re-analysed the 5' RACE reads in MiXCR, keeping a single row per CDR3 protein. The data show 300,000 or so distinct CDR3 sequences, with roughly 4.3% seen just once and roughly 26% held by the top ten. The sample holds many counts of this clonotype. Its antigen is not identified. This chain joins TRBV4-3 and TRBJ1-2; D might be TRBD1 (5 bases). The source material was PBMCs, sampled 5 days after the yellow fever booster vaccination. This TCR derives from a man aged 18 to 29 who received the YFV17D yellow fever vaccine. The CDR3 spells CASSQETTASNYGYTF. The CDR3 DNA reads as TGCGCCAGCAGCCAAGAAACGACAGCCTCTAACTATGGCTACACCTTC.